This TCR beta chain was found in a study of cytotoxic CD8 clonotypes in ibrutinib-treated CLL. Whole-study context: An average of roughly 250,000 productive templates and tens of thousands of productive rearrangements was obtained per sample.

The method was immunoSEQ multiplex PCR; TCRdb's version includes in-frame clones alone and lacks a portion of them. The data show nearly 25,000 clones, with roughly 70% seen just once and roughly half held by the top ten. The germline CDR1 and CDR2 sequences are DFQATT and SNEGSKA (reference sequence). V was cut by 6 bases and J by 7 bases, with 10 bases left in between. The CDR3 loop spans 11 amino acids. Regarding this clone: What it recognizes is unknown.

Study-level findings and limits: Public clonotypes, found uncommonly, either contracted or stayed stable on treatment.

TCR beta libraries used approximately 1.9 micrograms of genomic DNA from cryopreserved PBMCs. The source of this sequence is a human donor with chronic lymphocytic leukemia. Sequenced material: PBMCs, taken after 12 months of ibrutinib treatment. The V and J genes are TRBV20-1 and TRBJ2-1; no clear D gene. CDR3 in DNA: TGCAGTGCCTCTCGCAGGAATGAGCAGTTCTTC. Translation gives CSASRRNEQFF.